Listed below are T cell receptor beta chains from one sample, sequenced in a study of T cell responses to AZD1222 COVID-19 vaccine. TCRdb's table, derived via immunoSEQ multiplex PCR, lists solely in-frame clones and lacks some. The data show around 130,000 clones, with 80% to 90% seen just once and 1.5% to 2% held by the top ten. Sequenced material: peripheral blood, taken on day 0 of AZD1222 vaccination. The receptors stem from an adult in good health. CDR3s include the opening cysteine and the closing phenylalanine or tryptophan. A D gene is named only where the DNA matches it firmly. Clone size is given for some rows only: seen once, a few or many times, or a class if the clone is expanded.

D: TRBD1; size: few; V: TRBV7-9; J: TRBJ1-6; CDR3: CASSLADRVNSPLHF; DNA: TGTGCCAGCAGCCTCGCTGACAGGGTTAATTCACCCCTCCACTTT
D: -; size: -; V: TRBV7-9; J: TRBJ1-2; CDR3: CASSFGQNYGYTF; DNA: TGTGCCAGCAGCTTCGGCCAGAACTATGGCTACACCTTC
D: -; size: once; V: TRBV24-1; J: TRBJ2-3; CDR3: CATSDIPGTLSGTQYF; DNA: TGTGCCACCAGTGATATTCCGGGGACACTCTCGGGTACGCAGTATTTT
D: TRBD2; size: -; V: TRBV7-2; J: TRBJ2-1; CDR3: CASSLAHSGGAGEQFF; DNA: TGTGCCAGCAGCTTAGCGCACAGCGGGGGGGCAGGTGAGCAGTTCTTC
D: -; size: -; V: TRBV2; J: TRBJ1-5; CDR3: CASSDTYSNQPQHF; DNA: TGTGCCAGCAGTGACACTTATAGCAATCAGCCCCAGCATTTT
D: TRBD1; size: -; V: TRBV19; J: TRBJ1-1; CDR3: CASSQPTGTGGVNTEAFF; DNA: TGTGCCAGTAGCCAACCCACCGGGACAGGGGGCGTGAACACTGAAGCTTTCTTT
D: TRBD2; size: -; V: TRBV6-2/TRBV6-3; J: TRBJ2-7; CDR3: CASSYSTRGGYEQYF; DNA: TGTGCCAGCAGTTACTCTACCCGGGGAGGGTACGAGCAGTACTTC
D: -; size: -; V: TRBV19; J: TRBJ2-6; CDR3: CASAGLHSGANVLTF; DNA: TGTGCCAGCGCGGGACTTCACTCTGGGGCCAACGTCCTGACTTTC
D: -; size: -; V: TRBV5-6; J: TRBJ1-5; CDR3: CASSLGYSNQPQHF; DNA: TGTGCCAGCAGCCTCGGGTATAGCAATCAGCCCCAGCATTTT
D: -; size: -; V: TRBV18; J: TRBJ1-5; CDR3: CASSPQGASNQPQHF; DNA: TGTGCCAGCTCACCCCAAGGGGCCAGCAATCAGCCCCAGCATTTT
D: -; size: -; V: TRBV25-1; J: TRBJ1-1; CDR3: CASSRGAGRNTEAFF; DNA: TGTGCCAGCAGCCGGGGGGCAGGTCGGAACACTGAAGCTTTCTTT
D: -; size: once; V: TRBV4-1; J: TRBJ1-2; CDR3: CASSQKEQAGIGYTF; DNA: TGCGCCAGCAGCCAAAAAGAACAGGCGGGAATTGGCTACACCTTC
D: -; size: -; V: TRBV4-3; J: TRBJ1-4; CDR3: CASSQSPATNEKLFF; DNA: TGCGCCAGCAGCCAGAGTCCAGCAACTAATGAAAAACTGTTTTTT
D: TRBD2; size: -; V: TRBV6-5; J: TRBJ2-7; CDR3: CAAGREGRYEQYF; DNA: TGTGCCGCTGGGAGGGAGGGCCGCTACGAGCAGTACTTC
D: -; size: once; V: TRBV5-1; J: TRBJ1-1; CDR3: CASSPIGNTEAFF; DNA: TGCGCCAGCAGCCCCATAGGGAACACTGAAGCTTTCTTT
D: -; size: once; V: TRBV12-3/TRBV12-4; J: TRBJ2-7; CDR3: CASRYPGRYEQYF; DNA: TGTGCCAGCAGGTACCCGGGCCGCTACGAGCAGTACTTC
D: TRBD2; size: few; V: TRBV5-4; J: TRBJ2-7; CDR3: CASSSGTRQYEQYF; DNA: TGTGCCAGCAGCTCCGGGACTAGGCAGTACGAGCAGTACTTC
D: TRBD1; size: -; V: TRBV5-1; J: TRBJ1-6; CDR3: CASSYTPGQGDRSPLHF; DNA: TGCGCCAGCAGCTACACGCCGGGACAGGGGGATCGTTCACCCCTCCACTTT
D: -; size: few; V: TRBV6-5; J: TRBJ1-3; CDR3: CASRPSGQGNTIYF; DNA: TGTGCCAGCAGACCTTCGGGGCAAGGAAACACCATATATTTT
D: -; size: -; V: TRBV10-1; J: TRBJ2-3; CDR3: CASSEGGSEDTQYF; DNA: TGCGCCAGCAGTGAGGGTGGATCTGAGGATACGCAGTATTTT
D: TRBD1; size: -; V: TRBV11-3; J: TRBJ2-7; CDR3: CASSSQGRYEQYF; DNA: TGTGCCAGCAGCTCACAGGGGCGGTACGAGCAGTACTTC
D: -; size: -; V: TRBV6-2/TRBV6-3; J: TRBJ2-7; CDR3: CASSYEGFSYEQYF; DNA: TGTGCCAGCAGTTACGAGGGTTTCTCCTACGAGCAGTACTTC
D: -; size: -; V: TRBV9; J: TRBJ2-3; CDR3: CASSATGTRGRDTQYF; DNA: TGTGCCAGCAGCGCAACCGGGACTCGGGGGCGGGATACGCAGTATTTT
D: -; size: -; V: TRBV27; J: TRBJ1-2; CDR3: CASRGTPSVYGYTF; DNA: TGTGCCAGCAGGGGGACGCCCAGCGTATATGGCTACACCTTC
D: TRBD2; size: -; V: TRBV30; J: TRBJ2-7; CDR3: CAWSGTSAEEQYF; DNA: TGTGCCTGGTCCGGGACTAGCGCCGAGGAGCAGTACTTC
D: -; size: -; V: TRBV21-1; J: TRBJ2-3; CDR3: CASSNGNRTLLSGRSSTDTQYF; DNA: TGTGCCAGCAGCAATGGGAACAGAACTTTACTTAGCGGACGGTCTAGCACAGATACGCAGTATTTT
D: -; size: -; V: TRBV21-1; J: TRBJ2-1; CDR3: CASSKAPTGLSYNEQFF; DNA: TGTGCCAGCAGCAAAGCGCCTACAGGGCTCTCCTACAATGAGCAGTTCTTC
D: -; size: once; V: TRBV6-5; J: TRBJ1-2; CDR3: CASSYRTDKSGYTF; DNA: TGTGCCAGCAGTTATAGGACAGACAAGTCAGGCTACACCTTC
D: TRBD2; size: once; V: TRBV6-5; J: TRBJ2-3; CDR3: CASSYTGLAGDTQYF; DNA: TGTGCCAGCAGTTACACCGGACTAGCGGGAGATACGCAGTATTTT
D: -; size: -; V: TRBV9; J: TRBJ2-3; CDR3: CASSVRWGEDTQYF; DNA: TGTGCCAGCAGCGTAAGGTGGGGTGAGGATACGCAGTATTTT
D: -; size: few; V: TRBV28; J: TRBJ1-2; CDR3: CASSLGRAYGYTF; DNA: TGTGCCAGCAGTTTGGGCAGGGCCTATGGCTACACCTTC
D: -; size: -; V: TRBV9; J: TRBJ1-4; CDR3: CASGQTGRNEKLFF; DNA: TGTGCCAGCGGCCAAACAGGCCGGAATGAAAAACTGTTTTTT
D: -; size: -; V: TRBV3-1/TRBV3-2; J: TRBJ1-2; CDR3: CASSYGGLYGYTF; DNA: TGTGCCAGCAGCTACGGAGGGTTATATGGCTACACCTTC
D: -; size: once; V: TRBV9; J: TRBJ2-1; CDR3: CATRRGYKDEQFF; DNA: TGTGCCACCCGGCGAGGCTATAAGGATGAGCAGTTCTTC
D: -; size: -; V: TRBV30; J: TRBJ2-4; CDR3: CAWRQPGQKNIQYF; DNA: TGTGCCTGGAGGCAACCGGGGCAGAAAAACATTCAGTACTTC
D: TRBD1; size: -; V: TRBV11-3; J: TRBJ2-1; CDR3: CASRRSLPGQGLNEQFF; DNA: TGTGCCAGCAGAAGATCCTTGCCGGGACAGGGTCTAAATGAGCAGTTCTTC
D: -; size: -; V: TRBV5-1; J: TRBJ1-6; CDR3: CASSPALDRNSPLHF; DNA: TGCGCCAGCAGCCCCGCCCTGGACAGAAATTCACCCCTCCACTTT
D: -; size: -; V: TRBV5-5; J: TRBJ1-5; CDR3: CASSYDSNQPQHF; DNA: TGTGCCAGCAGCTACGATAGCAATCAGCCCCAGCATTTT
D: TRBD1; size: -; V: TRBV4-3; J: TRBJ1-5; CDR3: CASSLGQGDQPQHF; DNA: TGCGCCAGCAGCCTCGGACAGGGGGATCAGCCCCAGCATTTT
D: TRBD2; size: -; V: TRBV5-3; J: TRBJ2-7; CDR3: CARSLAIAGGPFGGYEQYF; DNA: TGTGCCAGAAGCTTGGCCATAGCGGGGGGCCCGTTCGGAGGCTACGAGCAGTACTTC
D: TRBD2; size: once; V: TRBV18; J: TRBJ2-3; CDR3: CASSPGRADTQYF; DNA: TGTGCCAGCTCACCAGGGAGGGCTGATACGCAGTATTTT
D: -; size: -; V: TRBV4-2; J: TRBJ1-3; CDR3: CASSQEAASRGNTIYF; DNA: TGTGCCAGCAGCCAAGAGGCGGCCTCTCGTGGAAACACCATATATTTT
D: -; size: -; V: TRBV23-1; J: TRBJ1-3; CDR3: CASSHSRRRQGNTIYF; DNA: TGCGCCAGCAGTCACTCCCGACGGAGGCAGGGAAACACCATATATTTT
D: TRBD1; size: -; V: TRBV5-8; J: TRBJ1-4; CDR3: CASSSQGAGSVNEKLFF; DNA: TGTGCCAGCAGCTCCCAGGGGGCGGGCTCTGTTAATGAAAAACTGTTTTTT
D: -; size: -; V: TRBV18; J: TRBJ2-5; CDR3: CASSPVRAQETQYF; DNA: TGTGCCAGCTCACCGGTGAGGGCACAAGAGACCCAGTACTTC
D: -; size: -; V: TRBV6-6; J: TRBJ1-2; CDR3: CASTSRGRNYGYTF; DNA: TGTGCCAGCACCTCAAGGGGGAGGAACTATGGCTACACCTTC
D: -; size: few; V: TRBV7-2; J: TRBJ1-2; CDR3: CASSLHLGRAVSDYGYTF; DNA: TGTGCCAGCAGCTTACATCTCGGTAGGGCAGTTTCGGACTATGGCTACACCTTC
D: TRBD2; size: -; V: TRBV19; J: TRBJ2-3; CDR3: CASSITSGGTDTQYF; DNA: TGTGCCAGTAGTATAACTAGCGGGGGGACAGATACGCAGTATTTT
D: -; size: -; V: TRBV12-3/TRBV12-4; J: TRBJ1-2; CDR3: CASSPDRGRGYTF; DNA: TGTGCCAGCAGTCCCGACAGAGGACGTGGCTACACCTTC
D: -; size: -; V: TRBV5-1; J: TRBJ2-5; CDR3: CASSLDQQETQYF; DNA: TGCGCCAGCAGCTTAGACCAACAAGAGACCCAGTACTTC
D: -; size: -; V: TRBV29-1; J: TRBJ2-5; CDR3: CSGKIVATQETQYF; DNA: TGCAGCGGGAAGATAGTGGCAACTCAAGAGACCCAGTACTTC